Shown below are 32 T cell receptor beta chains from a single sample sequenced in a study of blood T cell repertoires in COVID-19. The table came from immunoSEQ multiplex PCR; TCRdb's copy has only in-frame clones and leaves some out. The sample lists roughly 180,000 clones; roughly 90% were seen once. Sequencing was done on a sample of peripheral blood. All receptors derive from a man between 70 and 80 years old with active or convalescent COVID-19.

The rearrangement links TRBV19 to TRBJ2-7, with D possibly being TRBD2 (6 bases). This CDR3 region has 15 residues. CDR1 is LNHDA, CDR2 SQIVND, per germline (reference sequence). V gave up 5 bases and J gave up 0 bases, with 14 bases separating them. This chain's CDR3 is CASSSGTPDSYEQYF. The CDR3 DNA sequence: TGTGCCAGTAGTTCGGGGACTCCGGACTCCTACGAGCAGTACTTC.

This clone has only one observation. DNA for the CDR3: TGTGCCAGCAGTTACACCTGGGACAGATTTAACTATGGCTACACCTTC. Translated, it gives CASSYTWDRFNYGYTF. The V gene is TRBV6-5, the J gene TRBJ1-2, with 7 bases that match TRBD1. Germline assignment: CDR1 MNHEY and CDR2 SVGAGI. V was clipped by 2 bases and J by 1 base; unmatched bases: 7. This CDR3 comprises 16 residues.

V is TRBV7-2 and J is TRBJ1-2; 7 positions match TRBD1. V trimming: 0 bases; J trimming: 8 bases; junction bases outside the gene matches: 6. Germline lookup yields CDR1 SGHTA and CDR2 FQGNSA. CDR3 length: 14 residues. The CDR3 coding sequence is TGTGCCAGCAGCTTAGCCGGGACAGCAACGGGCTACACCTTC. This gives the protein CASSLAGTATGYTF.

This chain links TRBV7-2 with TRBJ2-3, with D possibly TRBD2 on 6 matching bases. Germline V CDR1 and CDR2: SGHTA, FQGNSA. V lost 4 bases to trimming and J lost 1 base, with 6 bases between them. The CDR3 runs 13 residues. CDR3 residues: CASSWGGTDTQYF. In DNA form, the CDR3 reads TGTGCCAGCAGCTGGGGGGGCACAGATACGCAGTATTTT. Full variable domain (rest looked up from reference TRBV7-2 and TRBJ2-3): GAGVSQSPSNKVTEKGKDVELRCDPISGHTALYWYRQSLGQGLEFLIYFQGNSAPDKSGLPSDRFSAERTGGSVSTLTIQRTQQEDSAVYLCASSWGGTDTQYFGPGTRLTVL.

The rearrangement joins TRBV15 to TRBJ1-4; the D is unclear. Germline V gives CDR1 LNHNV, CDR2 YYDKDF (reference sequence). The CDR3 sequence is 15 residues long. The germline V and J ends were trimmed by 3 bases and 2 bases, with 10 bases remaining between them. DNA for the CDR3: TGTGCCACCAGCAGGACGGGTGGGACTAATGAAAAACTGTTTTTT. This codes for CATSRTGGTNEKLFF.

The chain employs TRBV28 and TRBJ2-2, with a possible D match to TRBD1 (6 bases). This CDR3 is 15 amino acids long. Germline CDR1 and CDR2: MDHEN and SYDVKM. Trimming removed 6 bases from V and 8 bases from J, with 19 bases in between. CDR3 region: CASRPLRQAPGELFF. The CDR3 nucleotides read TGTGCCAGCAGGCCCCTCCGACAGGCCCCGGGGGAGCTGTTTTTT.

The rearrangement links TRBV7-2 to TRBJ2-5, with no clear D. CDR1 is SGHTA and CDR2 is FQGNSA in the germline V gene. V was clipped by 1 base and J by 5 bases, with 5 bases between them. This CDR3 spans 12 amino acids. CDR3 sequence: CASSLVLETQYF. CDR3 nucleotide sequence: TGTGCCAGCAGCTTAGTCCTTGAGACCCAGTACTTC.

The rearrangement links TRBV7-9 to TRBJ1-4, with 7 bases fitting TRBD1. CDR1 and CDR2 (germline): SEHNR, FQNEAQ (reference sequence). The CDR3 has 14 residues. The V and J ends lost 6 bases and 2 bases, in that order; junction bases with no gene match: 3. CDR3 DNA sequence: TGTGCCAGCAGTAGCAGGGGGACTAATGAAAAACTGTTTTTT. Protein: CASSSRGTNEKLFF.

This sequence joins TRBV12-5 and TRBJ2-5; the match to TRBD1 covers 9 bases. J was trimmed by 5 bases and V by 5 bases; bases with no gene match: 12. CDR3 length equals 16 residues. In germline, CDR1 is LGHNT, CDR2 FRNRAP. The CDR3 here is CASGPRPGQGRETQYF. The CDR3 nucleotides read TGTGCTAGTGGTCCCCGCCCGGGACAGGGACGGGAGACCCAGTACTTC. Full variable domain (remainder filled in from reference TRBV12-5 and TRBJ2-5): DARVTQTPRHKVTEMGQEVTMRCQPILGHNTVFWYRQTMMQGLELLAYFRNRAPLDDSGMPKDRFSAEMPDATLATLKIQPSEPRDSAVYFCASGPRPGQGRETQYFGPGTRLLVL.

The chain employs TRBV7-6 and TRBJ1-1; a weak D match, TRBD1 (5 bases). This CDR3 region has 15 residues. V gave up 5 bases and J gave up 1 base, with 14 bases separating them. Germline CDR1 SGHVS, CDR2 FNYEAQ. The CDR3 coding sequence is TGTGCCAGCAGCCGTTTCGACAGTGAGAACACTGAAGCTTTCTTT. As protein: CASSRFDSENTEAFF.

Here the CDR3 reads CSVATGTVGYGYTF. CDR3 bases: TGCAGCGTGGCCACAGGGACAGTTGGCTATGGCTACACCTTC. V usage is TRBV29-1 and J usage is TRBJ1-2; 7 bases agree with TRBD1. Germline CDR1 SQVTM, CDR2 ANQGSEA. This CDR3 is built from 14 residues. V lost 6 bases, J lost 4 bases, and 11 bases stayed unmatched.

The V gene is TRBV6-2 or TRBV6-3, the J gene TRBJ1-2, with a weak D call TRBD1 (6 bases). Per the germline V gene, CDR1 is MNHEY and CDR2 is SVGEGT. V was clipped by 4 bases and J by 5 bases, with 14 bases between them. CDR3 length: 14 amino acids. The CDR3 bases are TGTGCCAGCAGTTCACAGGGCACCCTGTATGGCTACACCTTC. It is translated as CASSSQGTLYGYTF.

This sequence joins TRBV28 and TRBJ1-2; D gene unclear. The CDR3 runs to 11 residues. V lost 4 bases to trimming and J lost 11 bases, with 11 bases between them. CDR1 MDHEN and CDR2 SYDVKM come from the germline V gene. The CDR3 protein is CASSSQVKYTF. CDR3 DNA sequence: TGTGCCAGCAGTTCCCAGGTGAAGTACACCTTC.

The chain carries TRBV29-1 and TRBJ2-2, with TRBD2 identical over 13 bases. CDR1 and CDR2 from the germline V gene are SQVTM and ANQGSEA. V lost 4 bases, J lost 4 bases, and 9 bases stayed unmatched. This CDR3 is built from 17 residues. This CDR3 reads CSVAREGLAGFTGELFF. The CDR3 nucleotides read TGCAGCGTTGCACGTGAGGGACTAGCGGGATTCACCGGGGAGCTGTTTTTT.

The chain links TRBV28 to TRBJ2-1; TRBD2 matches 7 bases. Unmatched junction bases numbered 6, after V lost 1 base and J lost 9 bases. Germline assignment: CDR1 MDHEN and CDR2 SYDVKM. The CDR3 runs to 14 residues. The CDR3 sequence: CASSLLRELVEQFF. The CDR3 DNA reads TGTGCCAGCAGTTTATTGCGGGAGTTAGTTGAGCAGTTCTTC.

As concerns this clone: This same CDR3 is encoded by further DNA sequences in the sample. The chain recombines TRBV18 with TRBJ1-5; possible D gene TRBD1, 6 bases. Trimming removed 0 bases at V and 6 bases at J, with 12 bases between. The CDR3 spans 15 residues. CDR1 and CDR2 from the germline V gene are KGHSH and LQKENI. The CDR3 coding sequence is TGTGCCAGCTCACCACCTTTGGGGGCGGGTCAGCCCCAGCATTTT. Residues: CASSPPLGAGQPQHF. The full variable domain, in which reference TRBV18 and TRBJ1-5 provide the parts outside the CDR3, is NAGVMQNPRHLVRRRGQEARLRCSPMKGHSHVYWYRQLPEEGLKFMVYLQKENIIDESGMPKERFSAEFPKEGPSILRIQQVVRGDSAAYFCASSPPLGAGQPQHFGDGTRLSIL.

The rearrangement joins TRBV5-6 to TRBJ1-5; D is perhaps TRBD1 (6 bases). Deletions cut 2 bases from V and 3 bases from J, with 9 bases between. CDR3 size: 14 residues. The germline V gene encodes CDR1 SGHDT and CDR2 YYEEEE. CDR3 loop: CASSLGQLNQPQHF. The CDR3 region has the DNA TGTGCCAGCAGCTTAGGACAGCTCAATCAGCCCCAGCATTTT.

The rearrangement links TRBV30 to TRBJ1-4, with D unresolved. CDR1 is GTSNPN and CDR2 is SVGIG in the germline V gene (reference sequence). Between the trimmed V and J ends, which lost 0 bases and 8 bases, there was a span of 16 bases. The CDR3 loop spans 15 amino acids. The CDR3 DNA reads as TGTGCCTGGAGTGTATACGCGGCTTCGGGGGAAAAACTGTTTTTT. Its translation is CAWSVYAASGEKLFF.

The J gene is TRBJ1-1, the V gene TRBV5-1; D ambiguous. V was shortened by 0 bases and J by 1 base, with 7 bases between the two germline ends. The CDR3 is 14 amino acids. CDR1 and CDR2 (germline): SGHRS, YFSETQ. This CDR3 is CASSLDGTNTEAFF. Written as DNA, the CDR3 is TGCGCCAGCAGCTTGGATGGCACGAACACTGAAGCTTTCTTT. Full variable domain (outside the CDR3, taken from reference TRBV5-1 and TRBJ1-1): KAGVTQTPRYLIKTRGQQVTLSCSPISGHRSVSWYQQTPGQGLQFLFEYFSETQRNKGNFPGRFSGRQFSNSRSEMNVSTLELGDSALYLCASSLDGTNTEAFFGQGTRLTVV.

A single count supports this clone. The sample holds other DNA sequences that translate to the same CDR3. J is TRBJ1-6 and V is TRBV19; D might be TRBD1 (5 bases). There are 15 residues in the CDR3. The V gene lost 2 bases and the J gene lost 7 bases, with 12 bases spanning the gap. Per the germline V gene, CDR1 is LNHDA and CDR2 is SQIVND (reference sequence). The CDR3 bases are TGTGCCAGTAGTATAAGTGGGGGACTGAATTCACCCCTCCACTTT. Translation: CASSISGGLNSPLHF.

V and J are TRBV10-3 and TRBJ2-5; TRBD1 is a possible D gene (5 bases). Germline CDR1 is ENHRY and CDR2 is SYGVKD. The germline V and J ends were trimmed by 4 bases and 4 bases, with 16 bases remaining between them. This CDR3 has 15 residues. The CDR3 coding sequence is TGTGCCATCAGTGTAGGGGCCACGGCCGGAGAGACCCAGTACTTC. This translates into CAISVGATAGETQYF.

For the CDR3, the DNA is TGTGCCAGCAGTTCGTCCGGGACAGGGGGCGATGGCTACACCTTC. It yields the protein CASSSSGTGGDGYTF. The chain carries TRBV28 and TRBJ1-2; 12 bases agree with TRBD1. J lost 6 bases, V lost 4 bases, and 6 bases had no gene match. Germline V gene sequence: CDR1 MDHEN, CDR2 SYDVKM. The CDR3 consists of 15 residues.

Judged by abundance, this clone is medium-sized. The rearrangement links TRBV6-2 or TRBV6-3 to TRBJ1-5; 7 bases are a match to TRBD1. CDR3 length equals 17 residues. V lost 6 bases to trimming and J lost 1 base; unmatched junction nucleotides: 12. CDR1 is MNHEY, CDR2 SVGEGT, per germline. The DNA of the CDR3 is TGTGCCAGCAGCCCTGGGACAGTCCGTCCCAGCAATCAGCCCCAGCATTTT. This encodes CASSPGTVRPSNQPQHF.

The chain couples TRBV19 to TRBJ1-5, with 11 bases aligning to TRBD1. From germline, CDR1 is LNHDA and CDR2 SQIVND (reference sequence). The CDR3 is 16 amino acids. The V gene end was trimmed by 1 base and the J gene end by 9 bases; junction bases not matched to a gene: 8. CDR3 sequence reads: CASSIVGTGGKGPQHF. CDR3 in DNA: TGTGCCAGTAGTATAGTTGGGACAGGGGGAAAGGGGCCCCAGCATTTT. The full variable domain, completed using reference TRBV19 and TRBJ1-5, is DGGITQSPKYLFRKEGQNVTLSCEQNLNHDAMYWYRQDPGQGLRLIYYSQIVNDFQKGDIAEGYSVSREKKESFPLTVTSAQKNPTAFYLCASSIVGTGGKGPQHFGDGTRLSIL.

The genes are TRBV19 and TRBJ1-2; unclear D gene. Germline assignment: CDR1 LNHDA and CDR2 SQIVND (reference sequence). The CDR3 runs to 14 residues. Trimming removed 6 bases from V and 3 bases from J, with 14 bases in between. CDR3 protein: CASSGKGSYYGYTF. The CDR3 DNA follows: TGTGCCAGTAGCGGGAAAGGGAGCTACTATGGCTACACCTTC. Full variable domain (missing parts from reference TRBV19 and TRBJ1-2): DGGITQSPKYLFRKEGQNVTLSCEQNLNHDAMYWYRQDPGQGLRLIYYSQIVNDFQKGDIAEGYSVSREKKESFPLTVTSAQKNPTAFYLCASSGKGSYYGYTFGSGTRLTVV.

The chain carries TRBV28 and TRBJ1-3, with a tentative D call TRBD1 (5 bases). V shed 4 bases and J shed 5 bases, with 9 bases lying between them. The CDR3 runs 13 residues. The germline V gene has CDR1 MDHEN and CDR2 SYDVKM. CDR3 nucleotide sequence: TGTGCCAGCAGTTCCCCAGGGCGAAACACCATATATTTT. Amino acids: CASSSPGRNTIYF.

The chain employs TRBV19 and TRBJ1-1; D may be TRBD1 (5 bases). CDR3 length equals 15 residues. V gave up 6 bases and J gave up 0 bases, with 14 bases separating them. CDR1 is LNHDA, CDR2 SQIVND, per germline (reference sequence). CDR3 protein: CASRGGVFMNTEAFF. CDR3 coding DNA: TGTGCCAGTAGGGGAGGGGTTTTCATGAACACTGAAGCTTTCTTT.

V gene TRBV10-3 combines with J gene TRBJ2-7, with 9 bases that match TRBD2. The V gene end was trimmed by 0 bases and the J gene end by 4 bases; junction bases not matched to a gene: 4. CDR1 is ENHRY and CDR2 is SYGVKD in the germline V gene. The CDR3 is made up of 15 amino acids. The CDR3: CAISESSGRSYEQYF. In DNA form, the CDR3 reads TGTGCCATCAGTGAGTCAAGCGGGAGGTCTTACGAGCAGTACTTC.

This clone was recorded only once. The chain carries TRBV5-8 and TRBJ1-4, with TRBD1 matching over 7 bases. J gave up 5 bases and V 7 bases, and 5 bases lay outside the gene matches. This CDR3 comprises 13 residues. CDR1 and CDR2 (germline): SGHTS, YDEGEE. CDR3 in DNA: TGTGCCAGCCGCCGGGACAGAAATGAAAAACTGTTTTTT. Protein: CASRRDRNEKLFF.

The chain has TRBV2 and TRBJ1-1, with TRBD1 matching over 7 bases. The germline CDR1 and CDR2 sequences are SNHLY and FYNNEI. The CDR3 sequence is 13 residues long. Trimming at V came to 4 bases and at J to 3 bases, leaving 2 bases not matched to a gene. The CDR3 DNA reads TGTGCCAGCAGTGGACAGGGAGACACTGAAGCTTTCTTT. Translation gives CASSGQGDTEAFF.

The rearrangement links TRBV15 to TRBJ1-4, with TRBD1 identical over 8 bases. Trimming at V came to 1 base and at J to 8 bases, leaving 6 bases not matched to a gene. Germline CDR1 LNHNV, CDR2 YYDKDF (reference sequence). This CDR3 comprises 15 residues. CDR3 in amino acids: CATSRAGGGEEKLFF. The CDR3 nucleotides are TGTGCCACCAGCAGAGCAGGGGGCGGGGAGGAAAAACTGTTTTTT.

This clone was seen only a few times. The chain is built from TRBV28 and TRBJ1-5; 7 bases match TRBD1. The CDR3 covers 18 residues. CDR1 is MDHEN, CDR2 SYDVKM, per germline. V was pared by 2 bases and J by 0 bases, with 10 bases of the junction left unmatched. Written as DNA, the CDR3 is TGTGCCAGCAGTTTACCGGGACAGACACCTTATAGCAATCAGCCCCAGCATTTT. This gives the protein CASSLPGQTPYSNQPQHF.